This TCR beta chain originates from a study of T cell repertoires in cytomegalovirus infection. Study details: Public TCR beta signatures were indicative of both CMV infection and a matching HLA type. Broader study findings: CMV-specific TCR beta clonotypes restricted by HLA-C dominated the ex vivo response. Of the TCR beta families, the public ones yielded a cumulative frequency that identified carriers of CMV plus the relevant HLA.

A remark on this clonotype: Its antigen is unknown.

Germline CDR1 and CDR2: KGHSH and LQKENI. The CDR3 has 14 residues. The V end was cut by 1 base, the J end by 8 bases, with 14 bases between. One entry per CDR3 protein results from TCRdb running MiXCR on the reads. Of 200,000 or so distinct CDR3 sequences in the sample, over 25% were seen once. V and J are TRBV18 and TRBJ1-1; D gene ambiguous. What was sequenced was PBMCs. This receptor was identified in a human donor in good health (CMV status not recorded). Some clones in this sample may be carry-over from other donors' samples. Here the CDR3 DNA reads TGTGCCAGCTCACCACGGTCCCTGGAGGCGGAAGCTTTCTTT. Protein sequence: CASSPRSLEAEAFF.